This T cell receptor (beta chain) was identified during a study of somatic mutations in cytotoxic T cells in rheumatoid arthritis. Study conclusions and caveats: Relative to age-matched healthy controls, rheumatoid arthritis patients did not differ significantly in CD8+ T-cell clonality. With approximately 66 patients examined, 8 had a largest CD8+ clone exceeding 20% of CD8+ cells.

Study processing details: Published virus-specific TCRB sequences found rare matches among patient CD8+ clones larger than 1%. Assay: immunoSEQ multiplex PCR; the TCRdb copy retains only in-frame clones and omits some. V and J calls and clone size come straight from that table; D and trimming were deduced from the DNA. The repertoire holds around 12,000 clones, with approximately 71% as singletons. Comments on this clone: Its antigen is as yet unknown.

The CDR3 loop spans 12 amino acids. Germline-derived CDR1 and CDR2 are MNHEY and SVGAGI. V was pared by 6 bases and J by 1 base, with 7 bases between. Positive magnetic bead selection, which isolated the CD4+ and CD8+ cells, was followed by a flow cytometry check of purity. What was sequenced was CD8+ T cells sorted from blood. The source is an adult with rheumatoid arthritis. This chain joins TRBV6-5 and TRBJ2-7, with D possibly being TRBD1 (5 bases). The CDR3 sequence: CASSRDSYEQYF. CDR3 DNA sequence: TGTGCCAGCAGCAGGGATTCCTACGAGCAGTACTTC.